This TCR beta chain was captured in a study of T cells in Graves' hyperthyroidism and ophthalmopathy. At least ten counts were recorded for this clonotype. The antigen is not known. Criteria for exclusion of patients were uncontrolled infection, other autoimmune disease, pregnancy or lactation. Every diagnosis used clinical symptoms, serum thyroxine and TRAb, thyroid ultrasound and orbital computed tomography. What was amplified from RNA transcripts were TCR beta CDR3 regions. TCR CDR3 underwent first-round RT-PCR with the HTBI primer set. MiXCR was run by TCRdb on the multiplex PCR reads, yielding one entry per CDR3 protein. Among under 350,000 distinct CDR3 sequences, 15% to 20% were seen once, and the ten largest hold 45% to 55%. V was cut by 1 base and J by 5 bases, with 15 bases left in between. CDR1 and CDR2 from the germline V gene are MNHEY and SMNVEV (reference sequence). The CDR3 loop spans 16 amino acids.

Study observations and caveats: The model forecast ophthalmopathy, anticipating it by a median around 6.5 months before onset.

The source material was blood. The TCR sequence derives from a woman aged 45-65 years with Graves' hyperthyroidism. The genes are TRBV27 and TRBJ2-1, with D possibly TRBD2 on 5 matching bases. The CDR3 nucleotides read TGTGCCAGCAGTTTATTGGGAGCCTTCGACAACAATGAGCAGTTCTTC. Protein: CASSLLGAFDNNEQFF.